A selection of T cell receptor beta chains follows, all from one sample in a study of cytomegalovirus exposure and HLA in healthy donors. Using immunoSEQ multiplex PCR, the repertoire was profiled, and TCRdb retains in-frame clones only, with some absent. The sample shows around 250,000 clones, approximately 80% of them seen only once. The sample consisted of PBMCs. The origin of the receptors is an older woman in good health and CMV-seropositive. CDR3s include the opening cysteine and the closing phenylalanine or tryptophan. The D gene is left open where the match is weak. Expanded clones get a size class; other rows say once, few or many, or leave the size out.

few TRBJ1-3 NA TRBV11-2 CASSLVDTLSGNTIYF TGTGCCAGCAGCTTAGTGGACACTCTCTCTGGAAACACCATATATTTT
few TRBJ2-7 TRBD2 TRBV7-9 CASRPTPTSGRTYEQYF TGTGCCAGCAGACCGACCCCGACTAGCGGGAGAACCTACGAGCAGTACTTC
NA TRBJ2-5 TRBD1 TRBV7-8 CASSSRDRVETQYF TGTGCCAGCAGCTCCCGGGACAGGGTAGAGACCCAGTACTTC
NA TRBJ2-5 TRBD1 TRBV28 CASRQGQRETQYF TGTGCCAGCAGGCAGGGACAGCGGGAGACCCAGTACTTC
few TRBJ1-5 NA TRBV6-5 CASSEAVSQPQHF TGTGCCAGCAGTGAAGCGGTATCTCAGCCCCAGCATTTT
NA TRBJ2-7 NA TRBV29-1 CSVQTGRNYEQYF TGCAGCGTACAGACAGGCCGAAACTACGAGCAGTACTTC
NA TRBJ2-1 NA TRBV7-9 CASSPRQHYNEQFF TGTGCCAGCAGCCCTAGACAGCACTACAATGAGCAGTTCTTC
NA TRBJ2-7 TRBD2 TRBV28 CASSLTGTRYEQYF TGTGCCAGCAGTTTAACCGGGACTAGGTACGAGCAGTACTTC
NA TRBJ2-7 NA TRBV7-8 CASSYLYEQYF TGTGCCAGCAGTTATCTCTACGAGCAGTACTTC
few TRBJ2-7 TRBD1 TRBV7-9 CASSGWTGGLGEQYF TGTGCCAGCAGCGGGTGGACAGGGGGCTTGGGCGAGCAGTACTTC
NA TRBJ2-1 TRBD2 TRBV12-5 CASGFPAGNNEQFF TGTGCTAGTGGTTTTCCAGCGGGAAACAATGAGCAGTTCTTC
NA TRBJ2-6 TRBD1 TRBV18 CASSPTGTGASGANVLTF TGTGCCAGCTCACCGACCGGGACAGGGGCCTCTGGGGCCAACGTCCTGACTTTC
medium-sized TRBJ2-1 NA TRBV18 CASVTGDEQFF TGTGCCAGCGTCACGGGGGATGAGCAGTTCTTC
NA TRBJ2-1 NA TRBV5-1 CASKTDVNEQFF TGCGCCAGCAAGACAGACGTCAATGAGCAGTTCTTC
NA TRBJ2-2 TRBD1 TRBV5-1 CASSLTGGGIGELFF TGCGCCAGCAGCCTGACAGGGGGCGGGATCGGGGAGCTGTTTTTT
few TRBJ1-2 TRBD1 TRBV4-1 CASSQDRVTGSHGYTF TGCGCCAGCAGCCAAGATAGAGTGACAGGGTCGCATGGCTACACCTTC
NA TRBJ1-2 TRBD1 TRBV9 CASSVGQGSGYGYTF TGTGCCAGCAGCGTCGGACAGGGATCAGGCTATGGCTACACCTTC
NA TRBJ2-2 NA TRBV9 CASSVAYTGELFF TGTGCCAGCAGCGTAGCTTACACCGGGGAGCTGTTTTTT
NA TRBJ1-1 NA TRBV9 CASSVEGVGTSEAFF TGTGCCAGCAGCGTAGAGGGGGTGGGTACTTCCGAAGCTTTCTTT
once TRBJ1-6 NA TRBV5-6 CASSWKPGFYGGDSPLHF TGTGCCAGCAGCTGGAAACCGGGATTCTATGGCGGGGATTCACCCCTCCACTTT
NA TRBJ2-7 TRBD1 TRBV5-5 CASSLGTGGYEQYF TGTGCCAGCAGCTTAGGGACAGGAGGGTACGAGCAGTACTTC
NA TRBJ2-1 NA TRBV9 CASSVDPTSYNEQFF TGTGCCAGCAGCGTCGACCCCACTAGTTACAATGAGCAGTTCTTC